Listed below are T cell receptor beta chains from one sample, sequenced in a study of identical twins. TCRdb re-called the 5' RACE reads through MiXCR, storing one row per CDR3 protein. The repertoire has hundreds of thousands of distinct CDR3 sequences, about 12% of them found once; the top ten carry around 1.5%. These data were also reused for a study on yellow fever vaccine responses in identical twins.

Sequenced: PBMCs. The origin of the receptors is a woman aged 18-35 years in good health. The CDR3 runs from the conserved cysteine through the conserved F or W. A D gene is named only where the DNA matches it firmly. Clone size is given for some rows only: seen once, a few or many times, or a class if the clone is expanded.

v_call	clone_size	cdr3_length	d_call	j_call	cdr3_nt	cdr3_aa
TRBV7-6	few	17	TRBD2	TRBJ2-3	TGTGCCAGCAGCTTCCTACTAGCGGGGGAGGGCACAGATACGCAGTATTTT	CASSFLLAGEGTDTQYF
TRBV24-1	few	12	-	TRBJ2-1	TGTGCCACCAGGGGCTCGTTCAATGAGCAGTTCTTC	CATRGSFNEQFF
TRBV10-3	-	17	-	TRBJ2-1	TGTGCCACCGTAGCAAGACCTAGCCAGAGCTCCTACAATGAGCAGTTCTTC	CATVARPSQSSYNEQFF
TRBV15	few	17	-	TRBJ2-2	TGTGCCACCAGCAGAGATGAACAGACCTGGGACACCGGGGAGCTGTTTTTT	CATSRDEQTWDTGELFF
TRBV6-5	few	15	-	TRBJ2-2	TGTGCCAGCAGCTACTCTAGCGTTACCCCCGGGGAGCTGTTTTTT	CASSYSSVTPGELFF
TRBV20-1	-	15	TRBD2	TRBJ2-2	TGCAGTGCTAGTCTCGGGGGGGCGAACACCGGGGAGCTGTTTTTT	CSASLGGANTGELFF
TRBV19	-	14	TRBD1	TRBJ1-6	TGTGCCAGTAGTAGACAGGGGAACGGTTCACCCCTCCACTTT	CASSRQGNGSPLHF
TRBV3-1	many	16	TRBD2	TRBJ2-1	TGTGCCAGCAGCCAGCAGACTAGCGGCAGGAACAATGAGCAGTTCTTC	CASSQQTSGRNNEQFF
TRBV11-2	-	17	TRBD1	TRBJ2-7	TGTGCCAGCAGCCCGCTACCTTCGACAGGGTCGGGGTCCGAGCAGTACTTC	CASSPLPSTGSGSEQYF
TRBV20-1	-	10	-	TRBJ2-3	TGCAGTGCTAAGACCTCTCTGCAGTATTTT	CSAKTSLQYF
TRBV12-3/TRBV12-4	few	12	-	TRBJ2-1	TGTGCCAGCAGTTTAGCTGGTAGGGTAGCGTTCTTC	CASSLAGRVAFF
TRBV6-1	-	16	TRBD2	TRBJ2-1	TGTGCCAGCAGCTCTGACCGGACTAGCGGCTACAATGAGCAGTTCTTC	CASSSDRTSGYNEQFF
TRBV7-8	many	15	TRBD1	TRBJ1-2	TGTGCCAGCAGCTTAGAACTATCAGGGGGCTATGGCTACACCTTC	CASSLELSGGYGYTF
TRBV29-1	few	16	-	TRBJ2-3	TGCAGCGTTGAGACGGGGAGAGGGACGGGGGCAGATACGCAGTATTTT	CSVETGRGTGADTQYF
TRBV2	few	13	TRBD2	TRBJ2-1	TGTGCCAGCAGCGTAACTAGCGGTGGGGTGCTGATCTTC	CASSVTSGGVLIF
TRBV9	few	16	-	TRBJ1-3	TGTGCCAGCAGCGTAGCCCCCCGGGACCCCGGAAACACCATATATTTT	CASSVAPRDPGNTIYF
TRBV18	few	19	TRBD1	TRBJ2-6	TGTGCCAGCTCACCACCGGGGACAGGTGATTACTCTGGGGCCAACGTCCTGACTTTC	CASSPPGTGDYSGANVLTF
TRBV12-3/TRBV12-4	-	20	TRBD2	TRBJ2-1	TGTGCCAGCAGTTTACCCGGGACTAGCGGGAGTCTTTTGTTCAACAATGAGCAGTTCTTC	CASSLPGTSGSLLFNNEQFF
TRBV27	few	16	TRBD2	TRBJ2-3	TGTGCCAGCAGTTTATGGCTAGCGGGAGGGCCAGATACGCAGTATTTT	CASSLWLAGGPDTQYF
TRBV20-1	-	11	-	TRBJ1-1	TGCAGTGCCAGAGAGAGGGCTGAAGCTTTCTTT	CSARERAEAFF
TRBV6-1	few	14	TRBD2	TRBJ2-3	TGTGCCAGCCTAAAGCGGGGGGGCACAGATACGCAGTATTTT	CASLKRGGTDTQYF
TRBV2	-	16	-	TRBJ2-3	TGTGCCAGCAGTGAAGCCGGGGAAGGAGGCACAGATAGGCAGTATTTT	CASSEAGEGGTDRQYF
TRBV25-1	few	17	TRBD1	TRBJ2-5	TGTGCCAGCAGTGAAGTTAGGACAGGGCCGTTACAAGAGACCCAGTACTTC	CASSEVRTGPLQETQYF
TRBV10-3	-	16	-	TRBJ2-7	TGTGCCATCAGTGAGTCGATGTGGGACCCAAACTACGAGCAGTACTTC	CAISESMWDPNYEQYF
TRBV4-1	few	16	-	TRBJ1-1	TGCGCCAGCAGCCAAACCCACACACAGATGAACACTGAAGCTTTCTTT	CASSQTHTQMNTEAFF
TRBV7-8	few	15	-	TRBJ2-2	TGTGCCAGCAGCTTAGCGTGGGGAAACACCGGGGAGCTGTTTTTT	CASSLAWGNTGELFF
TRBV4-1	few	16	-	TRBJ2-1	TGCGCCAGCAGCCAGTATCTTAGACTGGGGGACAATGAGCAGTTCTTC	CASSQYLRLGDNEQFF
TRBV6-1	many	14	TRBD2	TRBJ2-3	TGTGCCACCAGAAGCGGGAGGGCCGGAGATACGCAGTATTTT	CATRSGRAGDTQYF
TRBV6-5	few	14	-	TRBJ2-5	TGTGCCAGCAGTTACTGGACAGCCAAAGAGACCCAGTACTTC	CASSYWTAKETQYF
TRBV7-9	few	17	TRBD2	TRBJ2-4	TGTGCCAGCAGCTTAGCTGGCGGGAGTATGGCCAAAAACATTCAGTACTTC	CASSLAGGSMAKNIQYF
TRBV7-8	few	16	TRBD1	TRBJ2-1	TGTGCCAGCAGCTTACCCGGACAGGGGTGGTACAATGAGCAGTTCTTC	CASSLPGQGWYNEQFF
TRBV4-2	-	15	-	TRBJ1-4	TGTGCCAGCAGCGACCCGGGACATACTAATGAAAAACTGTTTTTT	CASSDPGHTNEKLFF
TRBV5-5	many	14	TRBD2	TRBJ2-3	TGTGCCAGCAGTATAGCGGGAGCGACAGATACGCAGTATTTT	CASSIAGATDTQYF
TRBV12-3/TRBV12-4	many	11	-	TRBJ2-3	TGTGCCAGCAGTGCTATCTATACGCAGTATTTT	CASSAIYTQYF
TRBV14	few	17	TRBD2	TRBJ2-1	TGTGCCAGCAGCCAAGATCGGGGACTAGCGACCTACAATGAGCAGTTCTTC	CASSQDRGLATYNEQFF
TRBV7-9	many	13	-	TRBJ2-7	TGTGCCAGCAGCTTAGATCTCGGCTACGAGCAGTACTTC	CASSLDLGYEQYF
TRBV14	-	15	-	TRBJ2-1	TGTGCCAGCAGCCAAAGCCTAGGTACCTACAATGAGCAGTTCTTC	CASSQSLGTYNEQFF
TRBV7-2	many	15	TRBD2	TRBJ2-2	TGTGCCAGCAAGGAAGCGGGGACGAACACCGGGGAGCTGTTTTTT	CASKEAGTNTGELFF
TRBV7-2	few	16	-	TRBJ2-1	TGTGCCAGCAGCTTCTTTAGCGGCGAATCCTACAATGAGCAGTTCTTC	CASSFFSGESYNEQFF
TRBV6-1	-	13	-	TRBJ2-5	TGTGCCAGCAGAGCCGGGAATAAGGAGACCCAGTACTTC	CASRAGNKETQYF
TRBV12-3/TRBV12-4	many	15	-	TRBJ1-5	TGTGCCAGCAGTTTTACGGGGACTAGCAATCAGCCCCAGCATTTT	CASSFTGTSNQPQHF
TRBV18	-	15	-	TRBJ1-1	TGTGCCAGCTCACCCGGACGGGGTGGGGACACTGAAGCTTTCTTT	CASSPGRGGDTEAFF
TRBV7-9	-	15	TRBD2	TRBJ2-7	TGTGCCAGCAGCACTTTAGCGGGAGATCCCTACGAGCAGTACTTC	CASSTLAGDPYEQYF
TRBV10-3	few	17	TRBD2	TRBJ2-2	TGTGCCATCAGCTGGACTAGCGGGGGTGCGAACACCGGGGAGCTGTTTTTT	CAISWTSGGANTGELFF
TRBV2	-	12	-	TRBJ2-1	TGTGCCAGCAGTGAAGGAGGGTATGAGCAGTTCTTC	CASSEGGYEQFF
TRBV12-3/TRBV12-4	many	15	-	TRBJ2-1	TGTGCCAGCAGTTCTCCTCGGACTGGGTACAATGAGCAGTTCTTC	CASSSPRTGYNEQFF
TRBV12-3/TRBV12-4	-	14	-	TRBJ2-7	TGTGCCAGCACCTCCCAGACTCGCCGATACGAGCAGTACTTC	CASTSQTRRYEQYF
TRBV5-1	many	13	-	TRBJ2-1	TGCGCCAGCAGTCTGGGGACTGGGGATGAGCAGTTCTTC	CASSLGTGDEQFF
TRBV5-1	-	14	-	TRBJ1-1	TGCGCCAGCAGCTTGGGCCTTTGGACGGATGAAGCTTTCTTT	CASSLGLWTDEAFF
TRBV14	many	13	-	TRBJ2-3	TGTGCCAGCAGCTTCAGTATCCGTGATACGCAGTATTTT	CASSFSIRDTQYF
TRBV7-6	-	15	-	TRBJ2-3	TGTGCCAGCAGCTTAGTCCCGACTCCTTCAGATACGCAGTATTTT	CASSLVPTPSDTQYF
TRBV7-9	few	17	-	TRBJ2-4	TGTGCCAGCAGCCCGCCGGCGGGACGTCTAGCCAAAAACATTCAGTACTTC	CASSPPAGRLAKNIQYF
TRBV9	few	15	-	TRBJ2-3	TGTGCCAGCAGCGTAGGCGTAGCGCACACAGATACGCAGTATTTT	CASSVGVAHTDTQYF
TRBV12-3/TRBV12-4	few	17	-	TRBJ1-3	TGTGCCAGCACCGGAGAGCGGAGTTCAAGCTCTGGAAACACCATATATTTT	CASTGERSSSSGNTIYF
TRBV9	-	14	-	TRBJ2-7	TGTGCCAGCAGCCCCAGGACAGTTGCCTACGAGCAGTACTTC	CASSPRTVAYEQYF
TRBV6-1	few	16	-	TRBJ1-2	TGTGCCAGCACCAAGGAGGGGACCCCAACTAACTATGGCTACACCTTC	CASTKEGTPTNYGYTF
TRBV3-1	many	16	-	TRBJ2-1	TGTGCCAGCAGCCCACCAGGGGCCGGCTGGTGGATTGAGCAGTTCTTC	CASSPPGAGWWIEQFF